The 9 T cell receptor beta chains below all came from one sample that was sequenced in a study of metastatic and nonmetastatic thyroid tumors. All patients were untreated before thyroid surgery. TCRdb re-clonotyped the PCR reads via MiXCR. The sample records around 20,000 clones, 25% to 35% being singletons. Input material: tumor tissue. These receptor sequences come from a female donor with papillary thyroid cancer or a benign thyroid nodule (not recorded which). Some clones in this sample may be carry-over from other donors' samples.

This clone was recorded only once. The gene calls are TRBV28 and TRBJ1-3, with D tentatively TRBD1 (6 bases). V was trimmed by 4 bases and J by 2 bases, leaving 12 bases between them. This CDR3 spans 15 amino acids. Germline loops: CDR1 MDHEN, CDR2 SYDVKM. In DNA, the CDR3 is TGTGCCAGCAGTTCCTTACAGGGCGCTGGAAACACCATATATTTT. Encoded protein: CASSSLQGAGNTIYF.

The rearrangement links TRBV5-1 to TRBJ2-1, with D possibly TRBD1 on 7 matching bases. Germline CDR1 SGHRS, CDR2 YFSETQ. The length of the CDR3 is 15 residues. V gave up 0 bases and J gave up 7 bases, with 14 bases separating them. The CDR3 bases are TGCGCCAGCAGCTTGGAGGGGGCTGGACTAAATGAGCAGTTCTTC. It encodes CASSLEGAGLNEQFF.

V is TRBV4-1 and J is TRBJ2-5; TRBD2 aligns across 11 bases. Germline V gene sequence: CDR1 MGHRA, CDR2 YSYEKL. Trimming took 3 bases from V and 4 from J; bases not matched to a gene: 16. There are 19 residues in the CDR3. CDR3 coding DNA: TGCGCCAGCAGCCAGTCCCATAGCGGGAGGGCCGACGGGAGAGAGACCCAGTACTTC. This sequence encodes CASSQSHSGRADGRETQYF.

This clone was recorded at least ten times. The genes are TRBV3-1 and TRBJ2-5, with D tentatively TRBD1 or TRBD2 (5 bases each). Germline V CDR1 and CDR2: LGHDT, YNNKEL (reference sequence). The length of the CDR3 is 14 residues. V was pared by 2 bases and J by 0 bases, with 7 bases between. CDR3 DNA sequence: TGTGCCAGCAGCCAATGGGGACACCAAGAGACCCAGTACTTC. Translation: CASSQWGHQETQYF.

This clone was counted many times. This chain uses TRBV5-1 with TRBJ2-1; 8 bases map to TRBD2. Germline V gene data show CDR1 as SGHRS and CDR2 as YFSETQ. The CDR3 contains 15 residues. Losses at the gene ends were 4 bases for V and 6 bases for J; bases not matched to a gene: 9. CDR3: CASSPELAALNEQFF. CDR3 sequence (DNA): TGCGCCAGCAGCCCTGAACTAGCGGCCCTCAATGAGCAGTTCTTC.

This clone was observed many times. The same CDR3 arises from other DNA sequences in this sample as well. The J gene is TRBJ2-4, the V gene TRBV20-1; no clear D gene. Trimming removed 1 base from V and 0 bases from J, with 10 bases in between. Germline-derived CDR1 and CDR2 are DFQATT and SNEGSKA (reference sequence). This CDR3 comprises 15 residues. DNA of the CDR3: TGCAGTGCTAGAGGGTGGGCTTTAGCCAAAAACATTCAGTACTTC. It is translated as CSARGWALAKNIQYF.

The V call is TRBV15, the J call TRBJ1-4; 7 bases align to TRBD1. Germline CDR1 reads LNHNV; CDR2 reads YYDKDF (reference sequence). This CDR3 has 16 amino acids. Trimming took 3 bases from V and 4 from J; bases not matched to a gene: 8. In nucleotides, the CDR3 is TGTGCCACCAGCAGCCCAGACAGGGATGGTAATGAAAAACTGTTTTTT. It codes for CATSSPDRDGNEKLFF.

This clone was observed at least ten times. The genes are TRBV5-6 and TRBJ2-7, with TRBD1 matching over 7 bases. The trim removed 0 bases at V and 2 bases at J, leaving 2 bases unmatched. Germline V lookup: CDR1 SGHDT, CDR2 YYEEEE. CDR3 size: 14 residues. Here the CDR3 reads CASSLGTGTYEQYF. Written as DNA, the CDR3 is TGTGCCAGCAGCTTGGGGACAGGTACCTACGAGCAGTACTTC. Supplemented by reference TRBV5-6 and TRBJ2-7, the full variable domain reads DAGVTQSPTHLIKTRGQQVTLRCSPKSGHDTVSWYQQALGQGPQFIFQYYEEEERQRGNFPDRFSGHQFPNYSSELNVNALLLGDSALYLCASSLGTGTYEQYFGPGTRLTVT.

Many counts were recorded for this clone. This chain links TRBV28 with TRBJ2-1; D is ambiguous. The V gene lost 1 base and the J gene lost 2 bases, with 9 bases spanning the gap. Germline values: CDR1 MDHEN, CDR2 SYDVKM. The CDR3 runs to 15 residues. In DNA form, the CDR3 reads TGTGCCAGCAGTTTATCGTTATGGGCCTACAATGAGCAGTTCTTC. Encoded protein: CASSLSLWAYNEQFF.